One T cell receptor (beta chain) is described in this entry. Method: immunoSEQ multiplex PCR; TCRdb's copy keeps in-frame clones and lacks some. The table lists approximately 150,000 clones, roughly four fifths of them singletons. All enrollees were roughly 18 to 90 years old and from about 24 US areas. This entry comes from a study of blood T cell repertoires in COVID-19. Deletions cut 2 bases from V and 7 bases from J, with 12 bases between. Germline CDR1 and CDR2: SNHLY and FYNNEI. The CDR3 extends over 14 amino acids. This TCR came from a man aged 40-49 years with acute COVID-19. The sample comprised PBMCs or T cells enriched from blood (not recorded which). J is TRBJ1-5 and V is TRBV2; D is uncertain. Here the CDR3 DNA reads TGTGCCAGCAGTGAATCTACCGAGGGACAGCCCCAGCATTTT. It translates to CASSESTEGQPQHF.